Presented here are 14 T cell receptor beta chains from one specimen sequenced in a study of T cell responses to AZD1222 COVID-19 vaccine. TCRdb's table, derived via immunoSEQ multiplex PCR, lists solely in-frame clones and lacks some. The table shows about 100,000 clones, with 87% occurring only once. Material: peripheral blood, obtained 28 days after the second AZD1222 dose. These receptor sequences come from an adult who received the AZD1222 COVID-19 vaccine.

This clone showed up just a few times. The chain recombines TRBV4-2 with TRBJ1-2; D unresolved. Germline V gene sequence: CDR1 LGHNA, CDR2 YNFKEQ. The CDR3 sequence is 15 residues long. V was shortened by 0 bases and J by 2 bases, with 10 bases between the two germline ends. The chain's CDR3 is CASSQELSVNYGYTF. In DNA, the CDR3 is TGTGCCAGCAGCCAAGAACTATCGGTAAACTATGGCTACACCTTC.

This clone was seen only once. The chain combines TRBV6-5 with TRBJ1-2, with TRBD1 identical over 8 bases. This CDR3 has 15 amino acids. Trimming took 6 bases from V and 2 from J; bases not matched to a gene: 8. CDR1 and CDR2 (germline): MNHEY, SVGAGI. The CDR3 DNA follows: TGTGCCAGCAGGCAAGACAGGGGATGGAACTATGGCTACACCTTC. It specifies CASRQDRGWNYGYTF.

This chain joins TRBV3-1 (or the pseudogene TRBV3-2) and TRBJ1-2; D gene unclear. Trimming removed 0 bases at V and 3 bases at J, with 8 bases between. CDR1 LGHDT and CDR2 YNNKEL come from the germline V gene (reference sequence). This CDR3 is built from 14 residues. The CDR3 coding sequence is TGTGCCAGCAGCCAAGATAACGCAGACTATGGCTACACCTTC. This gives the protein CASSQDNADYGYTF.

The chain has TRBV7-9 and TRBJ2-7; D is possibly TRBD1 (6 bases). CDR3 size: 13 residues. Trimming pared 5 bases from V and 7 bases from J, leaving 15 bases between. The V gene's germline CDR1 is SEHNR and CDR2 FQNEAQ (reference sequence). The CDR3 spells CASSPEWGREQYF. The CDR3 DNA sequence: TGTGCCAGCAGCCCAGAGTGGGGGCGAGAGCAGTACTTC.

The chain carries TRBV28 and TRBJ2-3, with 11 bases fitting TRBD2. Unmatched junction bases numbered 11, after V lost 10 bases and J lost 8 bases. The CDR3 sequence is 14 residues long. Germline lookup yields CDR1 MDHEN and CDR2 SYDVKM. The CDR3 nucleotides are TGTGCCATCGGGACTAGCGGTCGAGGGGGTACGCAGTATTTT. Residues: CAIGTSGRGGTQYF.

The chain is built from TRBV3-1 (or the pseudogene TRBV3-2) and TRBJ2-2; no firm D call. This CDR3 has 14 amino acids. V was trimmed by 4 bases and J by 5 bases, leaving 11 bases between them. Germline V gene lookup returns CDR1 LGHDT and CDR2 YNNKEL (reference sequence). The chain's CDR3 is CASSPATETGELFF. The CDR3 bases are TGTGCCAGCAGCCCGGCCACAGAAACCGGGGAGCTGTTTTTT.

V and J are TRBV19 and TRBJ2-7, with TRBD1 matching over 10 bases. Germline assignment: CDR1 LNHDA and CDR2 SQIVND (reference sequence). Trimming removed 3 bases from V and 5 bases from J; junction bases left unmatched: 7. CDR3 length: 15 amino acids. The CDR3 coding sequence is TGTGCCAGTAGTATCAGCGGGACAGGGGTAAACGAGCAGTACTTC. Protein: CASSISGTGVNEQYF.

This chain joins TRBV4-3 and TRBJ2-5, with D possibly being TRBD1 (7 bases). Germline V gives CDR1 LGHNA, CDR2 YSLEER. The ends were cut back, 0 bases at V and 5 bases at J, with 13 bases in the middle. CDR3 length: 15 amino acids. CDR3 sequence (DNA): TGCGCCAGCAGCCAAGATCAGGGGGGATGGGAGACCCAGTACTTC. It encodes CASSQDQGGWETQYF.

The chain couples TRBV28 to TRBJ1-5; perhaps TRBD1 as D (6 bases). Trimming stripped 8 bases from V and 3 bases from J, with 14 bases between. Per germline, CDR1 MDHEN and CDR2 SYDVKM. The CDR3 has 14 amino acids. This CDR3 is CASGLYRDNQPQHF. The CDR3 bases are TGTGCCAGCGGACTCTACAGGGACAATCAGCCCCAGCATTTT.

CDR3 in DNA: TGTGCCAGCAGCCCCCTAGACAGCCCGGTGGGAGAGACCCAGTACTTC. This encodes CASSPLDSPVGETQYF. The gene calls are TRBV7-2 and TRBJ2-5; a weak D match, TRBD1 (5 bases). The ends were cut back, 5 bases at V and 4 bases at J, with 20 bases in the middle. The CDR3 sequence is 16 residues long. Germline V gene data show CDR1 as SGHTA and CDR2 as FQGNSA. Together with reference TRBV7-2 and TRBJ2-5, the CDR3 gives the full variable domain: GAGVSQSPSNKVTEKGKDVELRCDPISGHTALYWYRQSLGQGLEFLIYFQGNSAPDKSGLPSDRFSAERTGGSVSTLTIQRTQQEDSAVYLCASSPLDSPVGETQYFGPGTRLLVL.

V is TRBV19 and J is TRBJ1-1, with D maybe TRBD1 (6 bases). Trimming shortened V by 6 bases and J by 11 bases, and 13 bases separated the two germline ends. Germline V CDR1 and CDR2: LNHDA, SQIVND (reference sequence). There are 11 residues in the CDR3. CDR3: CASSGGLGAFF. CDR3 DNA sequence: TGTGCCAGTAGCGGGGGCCTCGGGGCTTTCTTT.

This chain joins TRBV9 and TRBJ1-4; the match to TRBD1 covers 8 bases. J gave up 7 bases and V 3 bases, and 5 bases lay outside the gene matches. Germline values: CDR1 SGDLS, CDR2 YYNGEE. This CDR3 spans 14 amino acids. DNA for the CDR3: TGTGCCAGCAGCGAACAGGGGGAGGGTGAAAAACTGTTTTTT. This codes for CASSEQGEGEKLFF.

The V gene is TRBV5-6, the J gene TRBJ2-2; 7 bases line up with TRBD2. Trimming at V came to 4 bases and at J to 5 bases, leaving 8 bases not matched to a gene. Germline V gene lookup returns CDR1 SGHDT and CDR2 YYEEEE. This CDR3 is 15 amino acids long. The CDR3 nucleotides are TGTGCCAGCAGCCAACCGGGGAGGGATACCGGGGAGCTGTTTTTT. It translates to CASSQPGRDTGELFF. Filled out from reference TRBV5-6 and TRBJ2-2, the complete variable domain reads DAGVTQSPTHLIKTRGQQVTLRCSPKSGHDTVSWYQQALGQGPQFIFQYYEEEERQRGNFPDRFSGHQFPNYSSELNVNALLLGDSALYLCASSQPGRDTGELFFGEGSRLTVL.

The J gene is TRBJ1-3, the V gene TRBV6-5; a weak D match, TRBD1 (5 bases). Between the trimmed V and J ends, which lost 8 bases and 0 bases, there was a span of 14 bases. Germline loops: CDR1 MNHEY, CDR2 SVGAGI. The CDR3 is 15 residues long. CDR3 region: CASGLQGPSGNTIYF. CDR3 sequence (DNA): TGTGCCAGCGGGCTCCAGGGACCCTCTGGAAACACCATATATTTT.